The clone carrying this T cell receptor beta chain has more than one count but fewer than ten. Patients aged 18 to 65 had newly diagnosed hyperthyroidism that had lasted under 2 months. In making diagnoses, clinical symptoms, serum thyroxine and TRAb, thyroid ultrasound and orbital computed tomography were all used. Germline V gene sequence: CDR1 SEHNR, CDR2 FQNEAQ (reference sequence). The CDR3 is made up of 14 amino acids. The ends lost 6 bases at V and 4 bases at J; junction bases unmatched: 7. This specimen comes from a study of T cells in Graves' hyperthyroidism and ophthalmopathy. Regions amplified from RNA transcripts were the TCR beta CDR3 regions. The HTBI set primed first-round TCR CDR3 RT-PCR. MiXCR was run by TCRdb on the multiplex PCR reads, yielding one entry per CDR3 protein. The sample includes about 590,000 distinct CDR3 sequences, more than 15% seen only once; the top ten take approximately 7.4%.

The chain uses TRBV7-9 and TRBJ1-2, with TRBD1 matching over 8 bases. The sequenced material came from blood. This TCR was recovered from a woman in her 30s with Graves' hyperthyroidism. For the CDR3, the DNA is TGTGCCAGCAGGCAATCACAGGGGGGCTATGGCTACACCTTC. Translation gives CASRQSQGGYGYTF. Drawing the rest from reference TRBV7-9 and TRBJ1-2, the complete variable domain is DTGVSQNPRHKITKRGQNVTFRCDPISEHNRLYWYRQTLGQGPEFLTYFQNEAQLEKSRLLSDRFSAERPKGSFSTLEIQRTEQGDSAMYLCASRQSQGGYGYTFGSGTRLTVV.